These T cell receptor beta chains were read from a single sample in a study of CD8 T cells in ankylosing spondylitis. TCRdb fed the 5' RACE reads into MiXCR, producing one record per CDR3 protein. The table includes hundreds of thousands of distinct CDR3 sequences, approximately 9% detected once. The material sequenced was blood, either unsorted or a sorted T cell fraction (not recorded which). The receptors come from a male donor with ankylosing spondylitis or in good health (not recorded which). CDR3s include the opening cysteine and the closing phenylalanine or tryptophan. A D gene is named only where the DNA matches it firmly. Size values are once, few and many counts, or a class for expanded clones, and some rows have none.

TRBV5-1	.	.	TRBJ2-3	TGCGCCAGCAGCTTGGGTGGGACCTACGGCACAGATACGCAGTATTTT	CASSLGGTYGTDTQYF
TRBV7-2	many	TRBD1	TRBJ2-2	TGTGCCAGCAGCCCCCTGGGACAGGGGAGGGGGGAGCTGTTTTTT	CASSPLGQGRGELFF
TRBV7-8	.	TRBD1	TRBJ1-5	TGTGCCAGCAACTCCGGGACAGGGGGGCAGCCCCAGCATTTT	CASNSGTGGQPQHF
TRBV7-8	few	TRBD1	TRBJ1-2	TGTGCCAGCAGCTCTCGACAGGGGGCGCGGAACTATGGCTACACCTTC	CASSSRQGARNYGYTF
TRBV7-9	.	TRBD2	TRBJ2-7	TGTGCCAGCAGCAAAAGCGGGAGTGCCTACGAGCAGTACTTC	CASSKSGSAYEQYF
TRBV4-3	many	.	TRBJ1-1	TGCGCCAGCAGCCTGGGGTTTGGGAACACTGAAGCTTTCTTT	CASSLGFGNTEAFF
TRBV18	.	.	TRBJ2-4	TGTGCCAGCTCACCACCGGGGATCCAAAACATTCAGTACTTC	CASSPPGIQNIQYF
TRBV5-1	many	.	TRBJ2-1	TGCGCCAGCAGCTCCGGAGCGGACCTATCCTACAATGAGCAGTTCTTC	CASSSGADLSYNEQFF
TRBV12-5	many	.	TRBJ2-3	TGTGCTAGTGGTTTAGGCAACACAGATACGCAGTATTTT	CASGLGNTDTQYF
TRBV7-8	many	.	TRBJ1-4	TGTGCCAGCAGCTCGGACCGAACGGGGTTTGAAAAACTGTTTTTT	CASSSDRTGFEKLFF
TRBV4-2	.	TRBD2	TRBJ2-3	TGTGCCAGCAGCCTTAGCGGGGGGCGGAGCACAGATACGCAGTATTTT	CASSLSGGRSTDTQYF
TRBV5-1	many	.	TRBJ2-7	TGCGCCAGCAGCTTGGGGGGGGCGTTCTACGAGCAGTACTTC	CASSLGGAFYEQYF
TRBV18	few	TRBD1	TRBJ2-7	TGTGCCAGCTCACCGGGGGGACAGGGATCCTACGAGCAGTACTTC	CASSPGGQGSYEQYF
TRBV20-1	many	TRBD2	TRBJ2-3	TGCAGTGCTAGAGACACTAGCGGGAGCGCAGATACGCAGTATTTT	CSARDTSGSADTQYF
TRBV12-3/TRBV12-4	few	.	TRBJ2-2	TGTGCCAGCAGGAGGGACAACACCGGGGAGCTGTTTTTT	CASRRDNTGELFF
TRBV11-2	many	.	TRBJ2-1	TGTGCCAGCAGCTTAGGTCGACTCCTTGAGCAGTTCTTC	CASSLGRLLEQFF
TRBV5-1	many	TRBD2	TRBJ2-1	TGCGCCAGCTTTTGGGATAGCGGGGGGACCTACAATGAGCAGTTCTTC	CASFWDSGGTYNEQFF
TRBV7-2	many	.	TRBJ1-5	TGTGCCAGCAGCTCCAGAGGTAATCAGCCCCAGCATTTT	CASSSRGNQPQHF
TRBV29-1	many	.	TRBJ1-2	TGCAGCGTTGTGGCCTGGGGCGACGGCTATGGCTACACCTTC	CSVVAWGDGYGYTF
TRBV6-5	many	.	TRBJ2-7	TGTGCCAGCAGTTACGGTGTCGGACCCCTGGCAGGCGAGCAGTACTTC	CASSYGVGPLAGEQYF
TRBV9	many	.	TRBJ2-1	TGTGCCAGCAGCGTAGAAGGACGGGAGTATAATGAGCAGTTCTTC	CASSVEGREYNEQFF
TRBV6-5	few	.	TRBJ1-6	TGTGCCAGCAGTTACTCGGACAGTGGTAATTCACCCCTCCACTTT	CASSYSDSGNSPLHF
TRBV20-1	many	.	TRBJ2-1	TGCAGTGCAACCCCCAGAAGGGTCCACAATGAGCAGTTCTTC	CSATPRRVHNEQFF
TRBV20-1	many	.	TRBJ2-3	TGCAGCGCCGAAGCTAGCAATCCAACAGATACGCAGTATTTT	CSAEASNPTDTQYF
TRBV20-1	many	.	TRBJ2-3	TGCAGTGTGATAGGGGGACCCACAGATACGCAGTATTTT	CSVIGGPTDTQYF
TRBV15	many	.	TRBJ1-2	TGTGCCACCAGCAGAGATCAGGCAGGGAACTATGGCTACACCTTC	CATSRDQAGNYGYTF
TRBV4-1	many	.	TRBJ1-2	TGCGCCAGCAGCCAAGATGTAAGGGGCGGTGCTAACTATGGCTACACCTTC	CASSQDVRGGANYGYTF
TRBV7-9	.	TRBD1	TRBJ2-1	TGTGCCAGCAGCTTAGGGACAGGGGTTTCGAATGAGCAGTTCTTC	CASSLGTGVSNEQFF
TRBV5-1	.	.	TRBJ1-6	TGCGCCAGCAGCCTGCGGCCCTACAAGGGATCACCCCTCCACTTT	CASSLRPYKGSPLHF
TRBV7-8	many	.	TRBJ2-5	TGTGCCAGCAATCCGAGAGGGGGGGCAATGGGAGAGACCCAGTACTTC	CASNPRGGAMGETQYF
TRBV4-3	many	.	TRBJ1-2	TGCGCCAGCAGCCAATCCCCTCAGGGAAGGGGGGTCTATGGCTACACCTTC	CASSQSPQGRGVYGYTF
TRBV20-1	many	TRBD1	TRBJ2-3	TGCAGTGCCGGGCCCGGGACAGGGATTTCAGATACGCAGTATTTT	CSAGPGTGISDTQYF
TRBV12-3/TRBV12-4	many	.	TRBJ2-4	TGTGCCAGCAGTAGGCAGAAAAACATTCAGTACTTC	CASSRQKNIQYF
TRBV29-1	many	.	TRBJ1-2	TGCAGCGTTGACGGGCGATTTGGCTACACCTTC	CSVDGRFGYTF
TRBV19	many	.	TRBJ1-1	TGTGCCAGTAGCCCCTCGGGGTATGGCACTGAAGCTTTCTTT	CASSPSGYGTEAFF
TRBV7-2	many	.	TRBJ1-2	TGTGCCAGCAGCCCTCTCCCCCCCGCGGAAGGCTACACCTTC	CASSPLPPAEGYTF
TRBV20-1	.	TRBD2	TRBJ2-3	TGCAGTGCAGGGCGGGGGGGCCCAGAGGATACGCAGTATTTT	CSAGRGGPEDTQYF
TRBV12-3/TRBV12-4	.	.	TRBJ2-1	TGTGCCAGCAGTTTAGCGCAGGGCGGGGCCTACAATGAGCAGTTCTTC	CASSLAQGGAYNEQFF
TRBV20-1	many	TRBD1	TRBJ2-5	TGCAGTGCCTGGGACAGAGAGACCCAGTACTTC	CSAWDRETQYF
TRBV20-1	.	TRBD1	TRBJ2-2	TGCAGTGCTCGACCAGAGACAGGGCTGGCCGGGGAGCTGTTTTTT	CSARPETGLAGELFF
TRBV19	.	.	TRBJ1-3	TGTGCCAGTAGTATGGGCGTGGGGCCAGGAAACACCATATATTTT	CASSMGVGPGNTIYF
TRBV6-1	many	.	TRBJ2-3	TGTGCCAGCAGTCTCCATCCTCAGGGGACTAGCACAGATACGCAGTATTTT	CASSLHPQGTSTDTQYF
TRBV14	many	TRBD1	TRBJ2-1	TGTGCCAGCAGGCTAACAGGGGGCTTATCCTACAATGAGCAGTTCTTC	CASRLTGGLSYNEQFF
TRBV12-3/TRBV12-4	many	.	TRBJ2-6	TGTGCCAGCAGCCCACCTTCTGCCTCTGGGGCCAACGTCCTGACTTTC	CASSPPSASGANVLTF
TRBV3-1	.	.	TRBJ1-2	TGTGCCAGCAGCCCTCTCTATATTGATAGCCATGGCTACACCTTC	CASSPLYIDSHGYTF
TRBV5-1	.	TRBD2	TRBJ2-1	TGCGCCAGCAGCCGCGGGGGGGCCAGCGATGAGCAGTTCTTC	CASSRGGASDEQFF
TRBV9	few	TRBD2	TRBJ2-1	TGTGCCAGCAGCGTCGGGGGGGCCTATGACAATGAGCAGTTCTTC	CASSVGGAYDNEQFF
TRBV5-1	few	TRBD2	TRBJ2-1	TGCGCCAGCAGCTGGCGGGGGGACGAACGTGATGAGCAGTTCTTC	CASSWRGDERDEQFF
TRBV7-9	many	.	TRBJ1-2	TGTGCCAGCAGCCCGTGGGGTGATGGCTACACCTTC	CASSPWGDGYTF
TRBV7-2	few	.	TRBJ1-1	TGTGCCAGCAGCTTAGAGGCACAGGGCTTCACTGAAGCTTTCTTT	CASSLEAQGFTEAFF
TRBV7-8	many	.	TRBJ2-3	TGTGCCAGCAGCTCACCGAAACTGGCGCAGTATTTT	CASSSPKLAQYF
TRBV10-3	few	.	TRBJ2-7	TGTGCCATCAGTGGAAGAGGGGGCTCCTACGAGCAGTACTTC	CAISGRGGSYEQYF
TRBV12-3/TRBV12-4	many	.	TRBJ2-7	TGTGCCTCCTCGACTAGAACCTACTACGAGCAGTACTTC	CASSTRTYYEQYF
TRBV30	many	TRBD2	TRBJ2-1	TGTGCCTCCTACCAAGCGGGACTAGGATACAATGAGCAGTTCTTC	CASYQAGLGYNEQFF
TRBV5-1	many	.	TRBJ2-7	TGCGCCAGCAGCTTGGATTGGGAAAAAAGGTACGAGCAGTACTTC	CASSLDWEKRYEQYF
TRBV10-3	many	TRBD1	TRBJ1-6	TGTGCCATCAGTGGACAGGGCTTGGATTCACCCCTCCACTTT	CAISGQGLDSPLHF
TRBV19	.	.	TRBJ1-2	TGTGCCATGAGCCAGGGGCTCGGCAACTATGGCTACACCTTC	CAMSQGLGNYGYTF
TRBV2	many	.	TRBJ1-5	TGTGCCAGCAGTCATTATCGCATGCAGGGAATGCGCAATCAGCCCCAGCATTTT	CASSHYRMQGMRNQPQHF